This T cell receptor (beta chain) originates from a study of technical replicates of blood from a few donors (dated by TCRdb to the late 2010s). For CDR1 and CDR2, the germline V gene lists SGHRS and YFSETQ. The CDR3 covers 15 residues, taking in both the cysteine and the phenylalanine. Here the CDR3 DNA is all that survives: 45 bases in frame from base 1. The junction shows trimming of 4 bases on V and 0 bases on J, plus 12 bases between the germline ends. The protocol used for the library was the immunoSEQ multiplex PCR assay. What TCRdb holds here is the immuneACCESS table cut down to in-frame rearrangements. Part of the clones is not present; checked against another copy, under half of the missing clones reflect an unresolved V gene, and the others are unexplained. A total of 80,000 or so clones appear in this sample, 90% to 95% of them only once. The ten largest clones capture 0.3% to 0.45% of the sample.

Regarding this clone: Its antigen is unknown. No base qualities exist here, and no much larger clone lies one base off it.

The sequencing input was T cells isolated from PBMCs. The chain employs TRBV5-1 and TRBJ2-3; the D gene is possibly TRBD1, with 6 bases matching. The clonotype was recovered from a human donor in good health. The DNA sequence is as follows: TGCGCCAGCAGCCAAGGACAGTCTAGCACAGATACGCAGTATTTT. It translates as CASSQGQSSTDTQYF.